Below, 23 T cell receptor beta chains from the same sample are listed, as sequenced in a study of radiation and T cells in renal cell carcinoma. Data came from immunoSEQ multiplex PCR; TCRdb stores just in-frame clones and leaves some out. In the table there are over 45,000 clones, 60% to 85% of which are singletons. The time point was: baseline pretreatment blood. Stated treatment: 15 Gy SBRT to primary tumor, nephrectomy 4 weeks later. The sequencing here drew on blood, taken from a patient whose treatment included radiotherapy and nephrectomy. These receptors originate from a man aged 55 to 70 with renal cell carcinoma.

V is TRBV18 and J is TRBJ2-7; maybe TRBD2 (7 bases). CDR1 KGHSH and CDR2 LQKENI come from the germline V gene. The CDR3 totals 16 residues. V was clipped by 0 bases and J by 0 bases, with 12 bases between them. The CDR3 DNA reads as TGTGCCAGCTCACCACCGGGGGGCGGGAGCTCCTACGAGCAGTACTTC. This translates into CASSPPGGGSSYEQYF.

The chain uses TRBV5-5 and TRBJ1-2; the D is unclear. Germline values: CDR1 SGHKS, CDR2 YYEKEE (reference sequence). This CDR3 contains 15 residues. V was cut by 1 base and J by 4 bases, with 14 bases left in between. CDR3 sequence: CASSLSGVGLYGYTF. The CDR3, as DNA: TGTGCCAGCAGCTTGTCGGGAGTTGGCCTCTATGGCTACACCTTC.

The chain carries TRBV4-3 and TRBJ1-5; D is unresolved. The ends were cut back, 0 bases at V and 7 bases at J, with 7 bases in the middle. CDR3 size: 13 residues. The V gene's germline CDR1 is LGHNA and CDR2 YSLEER. CDR3 amino acids: CASSQEQNQPQHF. The DNA of the CDR3 is TGCGCCAGCAGCCAAGAACAGAACCAGCCCCAGCATTTT.

The J gene is TRBJ2-3, the V gene TRBV6-4; TRBD1 agrees at 9 bases. This CDR3 is built from 15 residues. J gave up 3 bases and V 4 bases, and 5 bases lay outside the gene matches. Germline-derived CDR1 and CDR2 are MRHNA and SNTAGT. The CDR3 spells CASSAMGQGTDTQYF. CDR3 coding DNA: TGTGCCAGCAGTGCCATGGGACAGGGAACAGATACGCAGTATTTT.

V usage is TRBV5-1 and J usage is TRBJ2-2; 8 bases map to TRBD2. Germline CDR1 SGHRS, CDR2 YFSETQ. V dropped 0 bases and J dropped 5; count of bases not matched to a gene: 0. CDR3 length: 14 amino acids. CDR3 DNA: TGCGCCAGCAGCTTGGCTAGCGGGACCGGGGAGCTGTTTTTT. It codes for CASSLASGTGELFF.

The genes are TRBV7-2 and TRBJ2-5; TRBD1 aligns across 8 bases. TRBJ2-7 matches the DNA end more closely, so the J call is doubtful. The CDR3 is made up of 15 amino acids. CDR1 and CDR2 from the germline V gene are SGHTA and FQGNSA. The CDR3 DNA reads as TGTGCCAGCAGCGCTTCTTGGACAGGGCACTACGAGCAGTACTTC. It codes for CASSASWTGHYEQYF.

The chain combines TRBV2 with TRBJ2-3; 8 bases align to TRBD2. V lost 5 bases to trimming and J lost 2 bases; unmatched junction nucleotides: 9. The CDR3 totals 16 residues. Per germline, CDR1 SNHLY and CDR2 FYNNEI. CDR3: CASSLVSGVFTDTQYF. The CDR3 DNA reads as TGTGCCAGCAGTCTGGTTAGCGGGGTATTCACAGATACGCAGTATTTT. Full variable domain (missing parts from reference TRBV2 and TRBJ2-3): EPEVTQTPSHQVTQMGQEVILRCVPISNHLYFYWYRQILGQKVEFLVSFYNNEISEKSEIFDDQFSVERPDGSNFTLKIRSTKLEDSAMYFCASSLVSGVFTDTQYFGPGTRLTVL.

This clone was seen only a few times. The CDR3 spells CASSPAPAASREKLFF. For the CDR3, the DNA is TGTGCCAGCAGCCCCGCCCCAGCAGCTTCCCGCGAAAAACTGTTTTTT. The chain couples TRBV11-2 to TRBJ1-4, with D unresolved. Germline CDR1 SGHAT, CDR2 FQNNGV. Trimming shortened V by 5 bases and J by 8 bases, and 21 bases separated the two germline ends. This CDR3 is built from 16 residues.

V gene TRBV7-2 combines with J gene TRBJ2-5; D not certain. V was cut by 0 bases and J by 1 base, with 9 bases left in between. Germline V gene sequence: CDR1 SGHTA, CDR2 FQGNSA. The CDR3 is 15 amino acids. CDR3 sequence: CASSLALWGQETQYF. The CDR3 coding sequence is TGTGCCAGCAGCTTAGCCCTTTGGGGCCAAGAGACCCAGTACTTC.

In DNA, the CDR3 is TGCGCCAGCAGCTTGGAAGGGGAGGTGAAGACCCAGTACTTC. Residues: CASSLEGEVKTQYF. This rearrangement joins TRBV5-1 to TRBJ2-5; D might be TRBD2 (6 bases). Germline V gene sequence: CDR1 SGHRS, CDR2 YFSETQ. The CDR3 length is 14 residues. Trimming removed 0 bases at V and 6 bases at J, with 12 bases between.

The chain links TRBV7-6 to TRBJ1-2, with D unclear. V gave up 3 bases and J gave up 8 bases, with 16 bases separating them. Germline CDR1 is SGHVS and CDR2 is FNYEAQ. The CDR3 length is 14 residues. CDR3 protein: CASSFDMSFRGYTF. CDR3 nucleotide sequence: TGTGCCAGCAGCTTCGACATGAGCTTTCGCGGCTACACCTTC.

This clone occurred a few times. The chain's CDR3 is CAWTGNNEKLFF. In DNA, the CDR3 is TGTGCCTGGACAGGGAATAATGAAAAACTGTTTTTT. V gene TRBV30 combines with J gene TRBJ1-4; D may be TRBD1 (5 bases). V was clipped by 4 bases and J by 4 bases, with 7 bases between them. This CDR3 region has 12 residues. Germline CDR1 GTSNPN, CDR2 SVGIG (reference sequence).

V usage is TRBV5-3 and J usage is TRBJ1-3; TRBD1 matches 7 bases. TRBV5-3 is recorded as an ORF, its role being uncertain. V dropped 4 bases and J dropped 6; count of bases not matched to a gene: 22. This CDR3 has 19 amino acids. In DNA, the CDR3 is TGTGCCAGAAGCCCGCGGACAGGCGCCGATCCAGCTCTCGAAAACACCATATATTTT. The encoded protein is CARSPRTGADPALENTIYF.

This clone was detected a few times. The gene calls are TRBV6-1 and TRBJ2-5, with 9 bases aligning to TRBD1. The CDR3 spans 14 residues. V lost 5 bases to trimming and J lost 5 bases; unmatched junction nucleotides: 6. The germline CDR1 and CDR2 sequences are MNHNS and SASEGT. The CDR3 region has the DNA TGTGCCAGCAGTACAGGGGGCGGGGGTGAGACCCAGTACTTC. Its translation: CASSTGGGGETQYF.

This clone was seen a handful of times. CDR3 in amino acids: CAIMDGIGGNTIYF. For the CDR3, the DNA is TGTGCCATCATGGACGGAATCGGTGGAAACACCATATATTTT. This chain uses TRBV6-1 with TRBJ1-3; D is unclear. CDR3 length equals 14 residues. The V end lost 10 bases, the J end lost 3 bases, and 16 bases lay between the germline ends. Per the germline V gene, CDR1 is MNHNS and CDR2 is SASEGT.

This chain uses TRBV7-2 with TRBJ2-3, with TRBD2 identical over 10 bases. Per germline, CDR1 SGHTA and CDR2 FQGNSA. Germline trimming cut 1 base from V and 6 bases from J; bases unmatched to any gene: 7. The CDR3 is 16 amino acids. In nucleotides, the CDR3 is TGTGCCAGCAGCTTAGTCAGCGGGGGGGCTGGGGATACGCAGTATTTT. Translating gives CASSLVSGGAGDTQYF.

The chain combines TRBV10-3 with TRBJ2-1; D is possibly TRBD2 (7 bases). Trimming removed 10 bases at V and 8 bases at J, with 21 bases between. The CDR3 covers 14 residues. Germline-derived CDR1 and CDR2 are ENHRY and SYGVKD. In DNA form, the CDR3 reads TGTGCCACCTACGAGGGGGGGGTCAGGGATGAGCAGTTCTTC. Protein: CATYEGGVRDEQFF.

A word on this clone: Other nucleotide sequences in the sample specify the same CDR3. J is TRBJ1-3 and V is TRBV7-6; D may be TRBD1 (6 bases). CDR1 and CDR2 from the germline V gene are SGHVS and FNYEAQ. V was cut by 0 bases and J by 0 bases, with 9 bases left in between. The CDR3 spans 16 residues. CDR3 DNA: TGTGCCAGCAGCTTAGCAGGGGGTCCCTCTGGAAACACCATATATTTT. It codes for CASSLAGGPSGNTIYF.

In its sample, this clone was seen a few times. The chain joins TRBV2 to TRBJ1-4, with TRBD1 matching 7 bases. This CDR3 is 14 amino acids long. CDR1 and CDR2 from the germline V gene are SNHLY and FYNNEI. The J segment lost 8 bases and the V segment lost 3 bases, leaving 6 bases of the junction unmatched. CDR3 coding DNA: TGTGCCAGCAGTGAGGAGGGGGCAGGGGAAAAACTGTTTTTT. This sequence encodes CASSEEGAGEKLFF.

The genes are TRBV9 and TRBJ2-1; possibly TRBD1 for D (6 bases). The CDR3 covers 15 residues. Germline values: CDR1 SGDLS, CDR2 YYNGEE. V shed 2 bases and J shed 3 bases, with 12 bases lying between them. CDR3 sequence: CASSVDSYYYNEQFF. The CDR3 DNA reads as TGTGCCAGCAGCGTGGACAGTTACTACTACAATGAGCAGTTCTTC.

This chain uses TRBV30 with TRBJ2-7; 8 bases align to TRBD2. Losses at the gene ends were 0 bases for V and 5 bases for J; bases not matched to a gene: 21. Germline V CDR1 and CDR2: GTSNPN, SVGIG (reference sequence). The CDR3 loop spans 19 amino acids. Written as DNA, the CDR3 is TGTGCCTGGAGTGTGGGCTCTTGGGCGCATTCTAGCGGGCCTAACGAGCAGTACGTC. It encodes CAWSVGSWAHSSGPNEQYV.

The table lists this clone with a few counts. The chain recombines TRBV19 with TRBJ2-1; D uncertain. The V end lost 1 base, the J end lost 6 bases, and 4 bases lay between the germline ends. The germline V gene encodes CDR1 LNHDA and CDR2 SQIVND (reference sequence). The CDR3 covers 12 residues. CDR3 sequence: CASSIVGNEQFF. The CDR3 DNA reads as TGTGCCAGTAGTATAGTGGGCAATGAGCAGTTCTTC.

This clone was counted a single time. This CDR3 reads CATSRTSSVEGDWYEQYF. DNA of the CDR3: TGTGCCACCAGCCGCACCTCTTCCGTAGAGGGGGATTGGTACGAGCAGTACTTC. The rearrangement joins TRBV15 to TRBJ2-5; TRBD1 might be the D (6 bases). The DNA end is a closer match to TRBJ2-7, so the J assignment may be wrong. The CDR3 has 18 amino acids. Germline V CDR1 and CDR2: LNHNV, YYDKDF (reference sequence).